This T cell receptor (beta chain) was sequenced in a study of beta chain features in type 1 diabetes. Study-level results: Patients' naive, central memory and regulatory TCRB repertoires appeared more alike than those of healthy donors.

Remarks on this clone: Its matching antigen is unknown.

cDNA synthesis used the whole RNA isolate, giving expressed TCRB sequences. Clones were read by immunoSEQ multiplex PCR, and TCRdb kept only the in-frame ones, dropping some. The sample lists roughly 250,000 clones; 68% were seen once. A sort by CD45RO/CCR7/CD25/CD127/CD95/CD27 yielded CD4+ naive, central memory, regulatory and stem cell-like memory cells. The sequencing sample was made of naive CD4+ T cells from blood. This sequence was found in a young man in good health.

DNA for the CDR3: TGTGCCTGGAGTGTGGGGAACGAAAAACTGTTTTTT. Translation gives CAWSVGNEKLFF. The chain recombines TRBV30 with TRBJ1-4; no clear D gene. The CDR3 totals 12 residues. The germline V gene has CDR1 GTSNPN and CDR2 SVGIG (reference sequence). V was shortened by 0 bases and J by 8 bases, with 7 bases between the two germline ends.